The sequence of this T cell receptor (beta chain) was determined in a study of radiotherapy plus CTLA-4 blockade in lung cancer. This table comes from immunoSEQ multiplex PCR, and its TCRdb copy is limited to in-frame clones, with some not included. The sample contains tens of thousands of clones, approximately 84% of which appear only once. This clone has a handful of counts. The starting material was peripheral blood, obtained from a patient treated with radiotherapy plus ipilimumab. The TCR comes from a human donor with non-small cell lung cancer who had a partial response to radiotherapy plus ipilimumab.

CDR3 residues: CASEGTPGLETFLNEQFF. The CDR3 DNA is TGTGCCAGCGAGGGGACCCCGGGACTAGAAACATTCCTCAATGAGCAGTTCTTC. V usage is TRBV28 and J usage is TRBJ2-1, with 8 bases lining up with TRBD2. Trimming took 8 bases from V and 6 from J; bases not matched to a gene: 21. The CDR3 totals 18 residues. Per germline, CDR1 MDHEN and CDR2 SYDVKM.